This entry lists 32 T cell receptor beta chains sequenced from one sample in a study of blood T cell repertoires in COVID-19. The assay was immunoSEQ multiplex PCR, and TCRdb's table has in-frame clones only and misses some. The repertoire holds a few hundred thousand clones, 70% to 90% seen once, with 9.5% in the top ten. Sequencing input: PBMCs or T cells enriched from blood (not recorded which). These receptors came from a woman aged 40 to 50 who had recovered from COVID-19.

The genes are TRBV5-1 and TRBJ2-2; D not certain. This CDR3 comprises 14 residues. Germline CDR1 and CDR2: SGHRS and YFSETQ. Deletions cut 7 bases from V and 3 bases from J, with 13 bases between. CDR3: CASLGPIDTGELFF. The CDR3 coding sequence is TGCGCCAGCCTTGGTCCTATAGACACCGGGGAGCTGTTTTTT. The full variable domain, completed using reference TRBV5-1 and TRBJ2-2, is KAGVTQTPRYLIKTRGQQVTLSCSPISGHRSVSWYQQTPGQGLQFLFEYFSETQRNKGNFPGRFSGRQFSNSRSEMNVSTLELGDSALYLCASLGPIDTGELFFGEGSRLTVL.

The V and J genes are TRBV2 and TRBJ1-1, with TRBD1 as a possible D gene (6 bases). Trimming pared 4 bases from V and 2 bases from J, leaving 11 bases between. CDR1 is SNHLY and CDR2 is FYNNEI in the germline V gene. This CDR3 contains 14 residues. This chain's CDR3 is CASSVQGINTEAFF. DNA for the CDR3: TGTGCCAGCAGTGTACAGGGCATTAACACTGAAGCTTTCTTT. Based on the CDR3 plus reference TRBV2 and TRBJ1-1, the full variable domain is EPEVTQTPSHQVTQMGQEVILRCVPISNHLYFYWYRQILGQKVEFLVSFYNNEISEKSEIFDDQFSVERPDGSNFTLKIRSTKLEDSAMYFCASSVQGINTEAFFGQGTRLTVV.

CDR3 coding DNA: TGTGCCAGCAGCTTAGATCGTGCAGGGGTCAATGAGCAGTTCTTC. This codes for CASSLDRAGVNEQFF. The rearrangement links TRBV11-2 to TRBJ2-1; weak D call: TRBD1 (6 bases). From germline, CDR1 is SGHAT and CDR2 FQNNGV. V shed 0 bases and J shed 6 bases, with 12 bases lying between them. The length of the CDR3 is 15 residues.

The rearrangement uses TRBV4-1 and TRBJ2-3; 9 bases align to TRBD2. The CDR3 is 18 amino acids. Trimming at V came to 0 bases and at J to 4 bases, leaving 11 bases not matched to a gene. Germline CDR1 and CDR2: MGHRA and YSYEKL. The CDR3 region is CASSQDLGNSGSPDTQYF. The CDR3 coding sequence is TGCGCCAGCAGCCAAGATCTTGGTAATAGCGGGAGCCCAGATACGCAGTATTTT.

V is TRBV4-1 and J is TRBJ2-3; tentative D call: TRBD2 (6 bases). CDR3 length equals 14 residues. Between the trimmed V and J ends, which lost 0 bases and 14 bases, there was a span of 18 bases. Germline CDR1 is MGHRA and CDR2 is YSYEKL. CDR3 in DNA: TGCGCCAGCAGCCAAGAGGCGGGACGGGGACTTGGGTATTTT. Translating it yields CASSQEAGRGLGYF.

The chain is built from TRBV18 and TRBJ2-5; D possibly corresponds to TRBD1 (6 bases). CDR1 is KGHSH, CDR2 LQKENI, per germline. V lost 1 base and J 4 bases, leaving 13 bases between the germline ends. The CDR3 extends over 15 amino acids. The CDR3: CASSPQTGSRETQYF. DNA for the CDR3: TGTGCCAGCTCACCACAAACAGGGTCCCGAGAGACCCAGTACTTC. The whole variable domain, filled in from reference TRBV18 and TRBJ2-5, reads NAGVMQNPRHLVRRRGQEARLRCSPMKGHSHVYWYRQLPEEGLKFMVYLQKENIIDESGMPKERFSAEFPKEGPSILRIQQVVRGDSAAYFCASSPQTGSRETQYFGPGTRLLVL.

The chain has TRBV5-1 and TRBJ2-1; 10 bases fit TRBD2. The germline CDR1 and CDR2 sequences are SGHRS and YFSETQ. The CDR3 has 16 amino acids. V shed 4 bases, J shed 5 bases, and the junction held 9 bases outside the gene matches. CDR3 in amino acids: CASSPPVSGGDNEQFF. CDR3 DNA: TGCGCCAGCAGCCCCCCGGTGAGCGGGGGGGACAATGAGCAGTTCTTC.

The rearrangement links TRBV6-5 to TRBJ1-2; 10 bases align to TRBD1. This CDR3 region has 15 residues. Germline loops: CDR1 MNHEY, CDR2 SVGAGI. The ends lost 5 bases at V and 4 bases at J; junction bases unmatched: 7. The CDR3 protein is CASSPRRTGGYGYTF. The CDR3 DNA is TGTGCCAGCAGTCCCCGAAGGACAGGGGGCTATGGCTACACCTTC.

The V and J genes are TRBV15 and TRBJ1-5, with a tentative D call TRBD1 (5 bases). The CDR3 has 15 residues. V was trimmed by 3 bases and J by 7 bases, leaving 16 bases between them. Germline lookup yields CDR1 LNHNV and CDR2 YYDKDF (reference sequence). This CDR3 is CATSRDSGIRQPQHF. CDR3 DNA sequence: TGTGCCACCAGCAGGGATTCAGGGATTCGGCAGCCCCAGCATTTT.

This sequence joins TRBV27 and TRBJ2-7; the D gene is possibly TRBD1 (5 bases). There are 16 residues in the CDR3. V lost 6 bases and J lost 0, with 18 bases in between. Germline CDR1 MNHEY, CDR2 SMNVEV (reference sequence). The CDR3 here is CASRLMGQIFSYEQYF. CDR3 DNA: TGTGCCAGCAGACTAATGGGGCAAATTTTCTCCTACGAGCAGTACTTC.

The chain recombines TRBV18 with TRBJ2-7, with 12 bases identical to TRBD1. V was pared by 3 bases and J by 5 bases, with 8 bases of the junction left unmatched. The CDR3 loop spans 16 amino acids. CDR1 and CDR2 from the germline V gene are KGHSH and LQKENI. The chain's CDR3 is CASSPGTGGAKNEQYF. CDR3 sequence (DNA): TGTGCCAGCTCACCCGGGACAGGGGGCGCAAAAAACGAGCAGTACTTC.

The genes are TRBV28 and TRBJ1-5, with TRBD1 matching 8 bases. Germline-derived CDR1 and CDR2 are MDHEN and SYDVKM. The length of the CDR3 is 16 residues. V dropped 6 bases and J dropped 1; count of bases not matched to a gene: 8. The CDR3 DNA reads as TGTGCCAGCAGCTTCAACAGGGGGGGAAGCAATCAGCCCCAGCATTTT. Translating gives CASSFNRGGSNQPQHF.

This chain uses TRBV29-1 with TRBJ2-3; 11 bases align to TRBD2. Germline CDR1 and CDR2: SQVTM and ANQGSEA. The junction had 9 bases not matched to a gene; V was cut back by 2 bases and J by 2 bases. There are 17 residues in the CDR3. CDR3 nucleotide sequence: TGCAGCGTTGAATCGGTTGTGGGACTAGCGGTCACAGATACGCAGTATTTT. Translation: CSVESVVGLAVTDTQYF.

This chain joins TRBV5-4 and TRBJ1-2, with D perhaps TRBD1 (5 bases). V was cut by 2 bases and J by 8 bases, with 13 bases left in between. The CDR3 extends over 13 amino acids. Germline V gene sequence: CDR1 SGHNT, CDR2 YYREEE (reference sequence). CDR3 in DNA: TGTGCCAGCAGCTTTGGCGCAGGGCAGGGCTACACCTTC. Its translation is CASSFGAGQGYTF.

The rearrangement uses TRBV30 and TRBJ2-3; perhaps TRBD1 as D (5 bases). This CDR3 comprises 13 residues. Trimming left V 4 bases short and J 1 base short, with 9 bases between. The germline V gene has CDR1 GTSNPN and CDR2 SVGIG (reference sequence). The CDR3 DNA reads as TGTGCCTGGAAGGGGCCAGGCACAGATACGCAGTATTTT. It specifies CAWKGPGTDTQYF.

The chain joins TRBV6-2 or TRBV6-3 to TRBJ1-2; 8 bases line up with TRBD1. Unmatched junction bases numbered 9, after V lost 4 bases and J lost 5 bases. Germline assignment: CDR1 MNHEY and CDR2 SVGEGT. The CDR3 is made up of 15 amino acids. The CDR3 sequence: CASSFTAQGAYGYTF. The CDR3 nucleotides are TGTGCCAGCAGTTTTACGGCTCAGGGGGCTTATGGCTACACCTTC.

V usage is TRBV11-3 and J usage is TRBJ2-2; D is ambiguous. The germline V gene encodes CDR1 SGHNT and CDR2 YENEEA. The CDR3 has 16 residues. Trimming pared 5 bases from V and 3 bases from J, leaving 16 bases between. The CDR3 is CASSPAPGDYTGELFF. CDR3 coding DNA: TGTGCCAGCAGCCCGGCGCCCGGAGACTACACCGGGGAGCTGTTTTTT. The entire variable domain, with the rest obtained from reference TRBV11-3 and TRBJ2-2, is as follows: EAGVVQSPRYKIIEKKQPVAFWCNPISGHNTLYWYLQNLGQGPELLIRYENEEAVDDSQLPKDRFSAERLKGVDSTLKIQPAELGDSAVYLCASSPAPGDYTGELFFGEGSRLTVL.

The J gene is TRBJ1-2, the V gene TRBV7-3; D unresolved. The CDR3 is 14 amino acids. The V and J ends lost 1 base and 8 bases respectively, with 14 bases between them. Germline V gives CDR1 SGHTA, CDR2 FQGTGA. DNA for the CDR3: TGTGCCAGCAGCTTAAATGACGGAGGGAACGGCTACACCTTC. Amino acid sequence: CASSLNDGGNGYTF.

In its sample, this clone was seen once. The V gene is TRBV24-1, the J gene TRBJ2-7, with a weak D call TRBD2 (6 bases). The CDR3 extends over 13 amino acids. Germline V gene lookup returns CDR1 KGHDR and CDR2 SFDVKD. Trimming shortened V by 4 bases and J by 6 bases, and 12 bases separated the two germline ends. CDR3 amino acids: CATSEPIGSEQYF. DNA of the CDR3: TGTGCCACCAGTGAACCCATCGGGAGCGAGCAGTACTTC.

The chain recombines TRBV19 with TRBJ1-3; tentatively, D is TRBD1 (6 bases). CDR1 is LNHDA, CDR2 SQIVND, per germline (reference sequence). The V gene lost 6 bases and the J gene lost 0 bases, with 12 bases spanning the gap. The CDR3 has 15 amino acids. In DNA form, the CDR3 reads TGTGCCAGTAGGAGGACAGCAAACTCTGGAAACACCATATATTTT. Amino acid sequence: CASRRTANSGNTIYF.

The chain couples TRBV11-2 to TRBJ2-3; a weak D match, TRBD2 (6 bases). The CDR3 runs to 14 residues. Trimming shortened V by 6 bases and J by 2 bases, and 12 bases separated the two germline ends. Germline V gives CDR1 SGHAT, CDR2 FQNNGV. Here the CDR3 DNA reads TGTGCCAGCAGAGTAGCGGTCCTCACAGATACGCAGTATTTT. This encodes CASRVAVLTDTQYF. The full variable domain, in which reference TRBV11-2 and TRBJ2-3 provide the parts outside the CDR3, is EAGVAQSPRYKIIEKRQSVAFWCNPISGHATLYWYQQILGQGPKLLIQFQNNGVVDDSQLPKDRFSAERLKGVDSTLKIQPAKLEDSAVYLCASRVAVLTDTQYFGPGTRLTVL.

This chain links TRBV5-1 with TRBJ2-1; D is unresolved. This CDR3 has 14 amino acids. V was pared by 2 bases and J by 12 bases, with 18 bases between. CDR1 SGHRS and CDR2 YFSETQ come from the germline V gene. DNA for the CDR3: TGCGCCAGCAGCTTTGGCGGTGAGGTCGAGCGGCAGTTCTTC. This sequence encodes CASSFGGEVERQFF.

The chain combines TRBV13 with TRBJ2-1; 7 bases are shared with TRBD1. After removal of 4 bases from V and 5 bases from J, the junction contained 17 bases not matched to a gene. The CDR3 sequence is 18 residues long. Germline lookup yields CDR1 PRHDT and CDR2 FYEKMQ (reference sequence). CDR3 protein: CASSSQRFDRVGHNEQFF. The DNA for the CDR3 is TGTGCCAGCAGCTCCCAGAGATTCGACAGGGTTGGCCACAATGAGCAGTTCTTC. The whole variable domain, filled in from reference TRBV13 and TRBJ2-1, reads AAGVIQSPRHLIKEKRETATLKCYPIPRHDTVYWYQQGPGQDPQFLISFYEKMQSDKGSIPDRFSAQQFSDYHSELNMSSLELGDSALYFCASSSQRFDRVGHNEQFFGPGTRLTVL.

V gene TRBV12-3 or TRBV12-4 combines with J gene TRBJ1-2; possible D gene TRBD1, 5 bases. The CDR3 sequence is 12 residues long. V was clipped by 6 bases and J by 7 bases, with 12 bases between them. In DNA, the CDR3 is TGTGCCAGCAGGGGACCGGGGGGTGGCTACACCTTC. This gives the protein CASRGPGGGYTF.

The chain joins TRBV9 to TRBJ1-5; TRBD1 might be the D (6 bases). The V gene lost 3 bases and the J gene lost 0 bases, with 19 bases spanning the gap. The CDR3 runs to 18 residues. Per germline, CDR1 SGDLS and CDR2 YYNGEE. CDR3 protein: CASSASRGGPNSNQPQHF. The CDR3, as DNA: TGTGCCAGCAGCGCCTCCCGGGGGGGCCCTAATAGCAATCAGCCCCAGCATTTT.

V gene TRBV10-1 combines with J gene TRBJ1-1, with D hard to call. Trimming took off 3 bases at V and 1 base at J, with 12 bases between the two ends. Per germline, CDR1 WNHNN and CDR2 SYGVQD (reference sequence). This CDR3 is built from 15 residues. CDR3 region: CASSESLAGNTEAFF. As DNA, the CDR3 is TGCGCCAGCAGTGAAAGTCTCGCAGGGAACACTGAAGCTTTCTTT.

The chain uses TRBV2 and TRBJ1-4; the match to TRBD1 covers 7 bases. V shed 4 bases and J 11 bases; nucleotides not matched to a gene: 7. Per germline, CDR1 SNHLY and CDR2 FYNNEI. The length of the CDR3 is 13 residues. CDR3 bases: TGTGCCAGCAGTGGGGACAGCCCGGAGAAACTGTTTTTT. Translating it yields CASSGDSPEKLFF. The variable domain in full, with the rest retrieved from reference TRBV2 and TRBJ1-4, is EPEVTQTPSHQVTQMGQEVILRCVPISNHLYFYWYRQILGQKVEFLVSFYNNEISEKSEIFDDQFSVERPDGSNFTLKIRSTKLEDSAMYFCASSGDSPEKLFFGSGTQLSVL.

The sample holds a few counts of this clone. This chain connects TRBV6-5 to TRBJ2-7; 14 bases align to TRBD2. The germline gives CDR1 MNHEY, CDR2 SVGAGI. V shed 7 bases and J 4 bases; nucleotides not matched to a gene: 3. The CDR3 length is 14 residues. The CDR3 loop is CASNRLAGGYEQYF. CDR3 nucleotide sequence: TGTGCCAGCAATCGACTAGCGGGAGGGTACGAGCAGTACTTC.

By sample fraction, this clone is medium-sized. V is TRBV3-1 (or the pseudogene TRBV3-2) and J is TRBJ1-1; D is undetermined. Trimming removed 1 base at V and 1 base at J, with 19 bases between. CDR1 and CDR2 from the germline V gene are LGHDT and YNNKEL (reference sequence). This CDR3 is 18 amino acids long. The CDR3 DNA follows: TGTGCCAGCAGCCAAGTGGGGTGGGCAGCGAGGGCGAACACTGAAGCTTTCTTT. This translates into CASSQVGWAARANTEAFF.

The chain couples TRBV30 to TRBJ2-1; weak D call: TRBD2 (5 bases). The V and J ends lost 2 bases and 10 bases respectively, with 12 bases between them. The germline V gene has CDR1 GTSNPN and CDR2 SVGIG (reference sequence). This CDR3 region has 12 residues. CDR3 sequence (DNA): TGTGCCTGGAGTACCGAGGGCTTGGAGCAGTTCTTC. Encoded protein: CAWSTEGLEQFF.

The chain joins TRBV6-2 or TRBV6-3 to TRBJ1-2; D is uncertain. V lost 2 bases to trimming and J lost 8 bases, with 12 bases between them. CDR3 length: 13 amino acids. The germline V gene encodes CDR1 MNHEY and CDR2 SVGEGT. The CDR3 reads CASSYPLGGGYTF. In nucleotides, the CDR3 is TGTGCCAGCAGTTACCCCCTGGGAGGCGGCTACACCTTC.

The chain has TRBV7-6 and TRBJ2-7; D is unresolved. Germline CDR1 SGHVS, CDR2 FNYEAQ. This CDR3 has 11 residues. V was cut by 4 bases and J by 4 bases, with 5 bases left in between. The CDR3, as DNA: TGTGCCAGCAGCTCTTTGTACGAGCAGTACTTC. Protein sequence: CASSSLYEQYF.